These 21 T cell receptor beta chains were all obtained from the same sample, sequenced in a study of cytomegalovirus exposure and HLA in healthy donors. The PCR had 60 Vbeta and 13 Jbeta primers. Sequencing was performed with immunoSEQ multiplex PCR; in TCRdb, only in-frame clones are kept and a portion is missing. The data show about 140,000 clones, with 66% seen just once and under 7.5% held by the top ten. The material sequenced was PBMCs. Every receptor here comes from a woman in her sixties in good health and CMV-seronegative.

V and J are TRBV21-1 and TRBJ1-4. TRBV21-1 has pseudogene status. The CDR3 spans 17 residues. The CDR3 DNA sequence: TGTGCCAGCAGCAAAGAACCGCACTCTGCAACTAATGAAAAACTGTTTTTT. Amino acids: CASSKEPHSATNEKLFF.

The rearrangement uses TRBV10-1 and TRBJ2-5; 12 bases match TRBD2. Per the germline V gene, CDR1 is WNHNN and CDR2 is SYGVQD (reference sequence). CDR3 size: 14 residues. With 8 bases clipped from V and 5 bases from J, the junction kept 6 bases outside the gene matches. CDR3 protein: CASAGLAGCETQYF. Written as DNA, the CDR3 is TGCGCCAGCGCAGGACTAGCGGGGTGTGAGACCCAGTACTTC.

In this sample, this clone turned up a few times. CDR3 region: CASSGGAQPQHF. The CDR3 DNA reads as TGTGCCAGCAGTGGGGGGGCTCAGCCCCAGCATTTT. The V call is TRBV27, the J call TRBJ1-5; a possible D gene is TRBD1 (6 bases). V shed 5 bases and J shed 6 bases, with 8 bases lying between them. The CDR3 sequence is 12 residues long. Germline lookup yields CDR1 MNHEY and CDR2 SMNVEV (reference sequence).

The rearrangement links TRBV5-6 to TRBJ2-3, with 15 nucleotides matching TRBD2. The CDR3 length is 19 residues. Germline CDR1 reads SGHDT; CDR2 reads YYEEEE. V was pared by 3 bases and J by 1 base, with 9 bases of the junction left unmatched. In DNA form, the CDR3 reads TGTGCCAGCAGCTCCGGACTAGCGGGAGGGCCTTTCGGCACAGATACGCAGTATTTT. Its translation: CASSSGLAGGPFGTDTQYF.

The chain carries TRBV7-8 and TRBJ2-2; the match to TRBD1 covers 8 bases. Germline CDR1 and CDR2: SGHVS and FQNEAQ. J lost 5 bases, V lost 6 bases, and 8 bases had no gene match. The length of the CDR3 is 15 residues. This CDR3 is CASRERTGKTGELFF. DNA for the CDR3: TGTGCCAGCAGGGAAAGGACAGGGAAGACCGGGGAGCTGTTTTTT.

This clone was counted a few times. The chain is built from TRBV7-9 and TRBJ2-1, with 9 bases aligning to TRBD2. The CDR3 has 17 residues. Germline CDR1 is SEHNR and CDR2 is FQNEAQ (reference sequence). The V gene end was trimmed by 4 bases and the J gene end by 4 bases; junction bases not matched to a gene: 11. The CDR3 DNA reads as TGTGCCAGCAGCTCCCTGCGGGAGGGCCGGGGGTACAATGAGCAGTTCTTC. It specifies CASSSLREGRGYNEQFF. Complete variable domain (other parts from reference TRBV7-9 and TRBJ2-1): DTGVSQNPRHKITKRGQNVTFRCDPISEHNRLYWYRQTLGQGPEFLTYFQNEAQLEKSRLLSDRFSAERPKGSFSTLEIQRTEQGDSAMYLCASSSLREGRGYNEQFFGPGTRLTVL.

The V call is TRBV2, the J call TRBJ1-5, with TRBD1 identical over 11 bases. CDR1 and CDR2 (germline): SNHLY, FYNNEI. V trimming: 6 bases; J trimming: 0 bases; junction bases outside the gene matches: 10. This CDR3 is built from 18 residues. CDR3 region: CASSLGQGAINSNQPQHF. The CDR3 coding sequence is TGTGCCAGCAGCTTAGGACAGGGGGCCATTAATAGCAATCAGCCCCAGCATTTT.

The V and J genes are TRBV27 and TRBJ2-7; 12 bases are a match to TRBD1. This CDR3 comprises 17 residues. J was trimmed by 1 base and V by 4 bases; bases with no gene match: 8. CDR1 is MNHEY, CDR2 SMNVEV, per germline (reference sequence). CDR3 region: CASSSGTGGIGSYEQYF. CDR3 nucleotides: TGTGCCAGCAGTTCGGGGACAGGGGGCATCGGATCCTACGAGCAGTACTTC.

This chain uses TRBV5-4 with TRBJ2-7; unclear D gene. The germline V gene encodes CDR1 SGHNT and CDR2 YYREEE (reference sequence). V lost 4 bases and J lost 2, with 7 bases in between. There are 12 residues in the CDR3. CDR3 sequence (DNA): TGTGCCAGCAGCATGAGGCCCTACGAGCAGTACTTC. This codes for CASSMRPYEQYF. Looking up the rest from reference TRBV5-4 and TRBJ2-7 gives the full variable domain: ETGVTQSPTHLIKTRGQQVTLRCSSQSGHNTVSWYQQALGQGPQFIFQYYREEENGRGNFPPRFSGLQFPNYSSELNVNALELDDSALYLCASSMRPYEQYFGPGTRLTVT.

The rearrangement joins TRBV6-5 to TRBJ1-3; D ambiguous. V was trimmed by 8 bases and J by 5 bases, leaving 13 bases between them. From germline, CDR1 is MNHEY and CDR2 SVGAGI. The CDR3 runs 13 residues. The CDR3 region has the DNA TGTGCCAGCGGACTTGATTCGCGAAACACCATATATTTT. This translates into CASGLDSRNTIYF.

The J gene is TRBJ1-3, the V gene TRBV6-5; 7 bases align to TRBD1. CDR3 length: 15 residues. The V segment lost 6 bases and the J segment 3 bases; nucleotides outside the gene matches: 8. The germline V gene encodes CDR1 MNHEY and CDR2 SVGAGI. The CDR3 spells CASSPTGRIGNTIYF. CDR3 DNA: TGTGCCAGCAGCCCGACAGGGCGGATTGGAAACACCATATATTTT.

DNA of the CDR3: TGTGCCGTGGGGACAGGGGGGACTAGCAGTTCCTACGAGCAGTACTTC. This gives the protein CAVGTGGTSSSYEQYF. The chain joins TRBV7-9 to TRBJ2-7, with 11 positions matching TRBD1. Germline loops: CDR1 SEHNR, CDR2 FQNEAQ (reference sequence). The CDR3 sequence is 16 residues long. V lost 11 bases to trimming and J lost 1 base; unmatched junction nucleotides: 13.

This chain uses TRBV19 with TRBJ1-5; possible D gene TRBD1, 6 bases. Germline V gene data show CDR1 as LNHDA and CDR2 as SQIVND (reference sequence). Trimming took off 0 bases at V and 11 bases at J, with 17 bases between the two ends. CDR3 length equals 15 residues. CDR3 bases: TGTGCCAGTAGTATAGATCTGGACAGTCCATCGTCCCAGCATTTT. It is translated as CASSIDLDSPSSQHF.

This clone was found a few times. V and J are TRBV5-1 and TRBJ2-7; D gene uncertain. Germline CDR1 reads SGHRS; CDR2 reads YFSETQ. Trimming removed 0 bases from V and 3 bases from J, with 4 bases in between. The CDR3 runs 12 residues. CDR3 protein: CASSLDNYEQYF. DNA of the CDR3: TGCGCCAGCAGCTTGGATAACTACGAGCAGTACTTC.

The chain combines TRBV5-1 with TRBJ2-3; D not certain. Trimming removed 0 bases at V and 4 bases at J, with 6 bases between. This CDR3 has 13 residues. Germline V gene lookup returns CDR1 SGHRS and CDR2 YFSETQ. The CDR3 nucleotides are TGCGCCAGCAGCTTGGCTGTCCCAGATACGCAGTATTTT. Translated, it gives CASSLAVPDTQYF.

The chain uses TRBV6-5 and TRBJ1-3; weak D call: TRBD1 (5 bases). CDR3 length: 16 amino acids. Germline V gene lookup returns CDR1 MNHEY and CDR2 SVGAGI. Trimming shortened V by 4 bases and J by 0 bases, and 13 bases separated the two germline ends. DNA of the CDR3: TGTGCCAGCAGTTGGGGCGCCTTAAGCTCTGGAAACACCATATATTTT. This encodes CASSWGALSSGNTIYF.

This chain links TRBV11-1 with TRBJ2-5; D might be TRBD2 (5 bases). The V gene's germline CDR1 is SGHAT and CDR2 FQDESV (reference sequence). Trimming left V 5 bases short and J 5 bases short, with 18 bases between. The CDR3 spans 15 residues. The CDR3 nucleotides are TGTGCCAGCAGCAAACTGCGGGCCGGGTTTGAGACCCAGTACTTC. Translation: CASSKLRAGFETQYF.

The CDR3 DNA reads TGCGCCAGCAGCCAAGAAGGAAGACAGGGAAACACCATATATTTT. Its protein product is CASSQEGRQGNTIYF. This chain connects TRBV4-3 to TRBJ1-3, with a possible D match to TRBD1 (5 bases). Germline loops: CDR1 LGHNA, CDR2 YSLEER. With 0 bases removed from V and 4 bases from J, the gap between germline ends came to 10 bases. The CDR3 is 15 residues long.

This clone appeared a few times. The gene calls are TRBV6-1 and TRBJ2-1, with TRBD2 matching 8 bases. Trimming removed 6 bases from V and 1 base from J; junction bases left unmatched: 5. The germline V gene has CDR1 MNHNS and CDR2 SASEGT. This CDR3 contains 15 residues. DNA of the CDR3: TGTGCCAGCAGGGCTACTAGCGGATCCTACAATGAGCAGTTCTTC. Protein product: CASRATSGSYNEQFF.

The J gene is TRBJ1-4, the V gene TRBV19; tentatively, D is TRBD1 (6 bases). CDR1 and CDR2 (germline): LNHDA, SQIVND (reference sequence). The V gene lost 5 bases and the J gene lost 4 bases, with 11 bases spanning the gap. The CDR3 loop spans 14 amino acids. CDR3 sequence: CASSGDRLNEKLFF. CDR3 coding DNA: TGTGCCAGTAGTGGTGACAGGCTTAATGAAAAACTGTTTTTT.

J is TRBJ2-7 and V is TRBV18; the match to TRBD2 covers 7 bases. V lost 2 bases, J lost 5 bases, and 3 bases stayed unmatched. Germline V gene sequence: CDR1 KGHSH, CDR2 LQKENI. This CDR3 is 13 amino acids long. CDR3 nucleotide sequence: TGTGCCAGCTCACCATGGGGAGGGGACGAGCAGTACTTC. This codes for CASSPWGGDEQYF. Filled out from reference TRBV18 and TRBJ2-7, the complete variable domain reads NAGVMQNPRHLVRRRGQEARLRCSPMKGHSHVYWYRQLPEEGLKFMVYLQKENIIDESGMPKERFSAEFPKEGPSILRIQQVVRGDSAAYFCASSPWGGDEQYFGPGTRLTVT.